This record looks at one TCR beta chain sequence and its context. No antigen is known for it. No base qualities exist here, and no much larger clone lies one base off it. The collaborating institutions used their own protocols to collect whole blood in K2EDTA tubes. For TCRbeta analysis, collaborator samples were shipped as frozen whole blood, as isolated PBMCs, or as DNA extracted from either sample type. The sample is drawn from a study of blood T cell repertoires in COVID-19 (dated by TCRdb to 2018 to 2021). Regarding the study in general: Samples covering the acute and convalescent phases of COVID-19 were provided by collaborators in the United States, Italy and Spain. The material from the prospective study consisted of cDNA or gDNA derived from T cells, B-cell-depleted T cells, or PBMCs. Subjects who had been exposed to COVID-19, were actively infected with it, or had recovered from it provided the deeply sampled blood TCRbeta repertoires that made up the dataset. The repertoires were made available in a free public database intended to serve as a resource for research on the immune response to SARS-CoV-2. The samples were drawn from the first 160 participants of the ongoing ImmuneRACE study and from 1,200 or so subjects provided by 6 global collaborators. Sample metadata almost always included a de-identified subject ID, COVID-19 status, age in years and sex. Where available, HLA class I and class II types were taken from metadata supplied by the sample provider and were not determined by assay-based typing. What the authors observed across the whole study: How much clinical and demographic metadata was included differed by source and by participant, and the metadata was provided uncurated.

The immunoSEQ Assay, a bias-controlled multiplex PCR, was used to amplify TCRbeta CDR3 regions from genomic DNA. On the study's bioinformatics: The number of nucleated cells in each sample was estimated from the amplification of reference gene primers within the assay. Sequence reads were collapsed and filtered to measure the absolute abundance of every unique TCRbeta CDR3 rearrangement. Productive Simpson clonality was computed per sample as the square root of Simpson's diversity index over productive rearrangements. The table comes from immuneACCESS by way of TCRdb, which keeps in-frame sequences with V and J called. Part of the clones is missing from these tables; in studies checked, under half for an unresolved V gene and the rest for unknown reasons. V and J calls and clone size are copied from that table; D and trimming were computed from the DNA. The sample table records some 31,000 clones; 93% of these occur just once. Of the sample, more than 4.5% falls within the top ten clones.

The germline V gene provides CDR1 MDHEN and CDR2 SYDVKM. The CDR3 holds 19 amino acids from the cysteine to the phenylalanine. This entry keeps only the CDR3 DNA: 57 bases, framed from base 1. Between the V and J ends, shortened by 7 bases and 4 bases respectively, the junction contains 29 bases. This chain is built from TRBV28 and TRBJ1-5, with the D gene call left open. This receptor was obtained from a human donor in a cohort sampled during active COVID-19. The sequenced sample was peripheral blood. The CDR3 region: CASTPYPGISTLPNQPQHF. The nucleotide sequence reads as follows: TGTGCCAGCACTCCTTATCCCGGGATTTCCACTTTACCAAATCAGCCCCAGCATTTT.